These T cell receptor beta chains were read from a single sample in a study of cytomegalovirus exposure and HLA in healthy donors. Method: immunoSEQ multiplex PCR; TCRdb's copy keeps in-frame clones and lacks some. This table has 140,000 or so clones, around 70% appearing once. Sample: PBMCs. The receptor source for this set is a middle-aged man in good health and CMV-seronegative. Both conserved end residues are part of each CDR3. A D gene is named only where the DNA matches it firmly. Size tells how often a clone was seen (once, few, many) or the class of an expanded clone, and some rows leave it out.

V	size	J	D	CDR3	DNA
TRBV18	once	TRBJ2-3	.	CASSLSSQTDTQYF	TGTGCCAGCTCACTCAGTAGCCAAACAGATACGCAGTATTTT
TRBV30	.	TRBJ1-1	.	CAWSVGGGTEAFF	TGTGCCTGGAGTGTCGGGGGGGGGACTGAAGCTTTCTTT
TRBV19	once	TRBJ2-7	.	CASSIGQGGTYEQYF	TGTGCCAGTAGTATAGGGCAGGGAGGAACCTACGAGCAGTACTTC
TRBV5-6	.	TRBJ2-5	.	CASSLGRSQETQYF	TGTGCCAGCAGCTTGGGGCGGAGCCAAGAGACCCAGTACTTC
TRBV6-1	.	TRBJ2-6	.	CASSVLPTGANVLTF	TGTGCCAGCAGTGTACTCCCGACTGGGGCCAACGTCCTGACTTTC
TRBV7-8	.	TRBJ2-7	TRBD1	CASSLDGTGVNYEQYF	TGTGCCAGCAGCTTAGATGGGACAGGTGTCAACTACGAGCAGTACTTC
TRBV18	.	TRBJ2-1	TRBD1	CASSLQGANEQFF	TGTGCCAGCTCACTCCAGGGGGCGAATGAGCAGTTCTTC
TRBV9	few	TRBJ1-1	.	CASSVGGENTEAFF	TGTGCCAGCAGCGTAGGCGGGGAGAACACTGAAGCTTTCTTT
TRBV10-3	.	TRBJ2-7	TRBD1	CATGDRERADEQYF	TGTGCCACTGGGGACAGGGAAAGGGCGGACGAGCAGTACTTC
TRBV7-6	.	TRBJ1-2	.	CASSPVGQTYGYTF	TGTGCCAGCAGCCCCGTGGGGCAGACCTATGGCTACACCTTC
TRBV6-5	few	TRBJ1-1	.	CASSPHSSVRTEAFF	TGTGCCAGCAGTCCACACAGTAGTGTGCGAACTGAAGCTTTCTTT
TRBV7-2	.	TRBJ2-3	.	CASSPNVMAADTQYF	TGTGCCAGCAGCCCCAATGTGATGGCCGCAGATACGCAGTATTTT
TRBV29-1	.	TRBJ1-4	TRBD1	CSVEWTGFEKLFF	TGCAGCGTTGAATGGACAGGGTTTGAAAAACTGTTTTTT